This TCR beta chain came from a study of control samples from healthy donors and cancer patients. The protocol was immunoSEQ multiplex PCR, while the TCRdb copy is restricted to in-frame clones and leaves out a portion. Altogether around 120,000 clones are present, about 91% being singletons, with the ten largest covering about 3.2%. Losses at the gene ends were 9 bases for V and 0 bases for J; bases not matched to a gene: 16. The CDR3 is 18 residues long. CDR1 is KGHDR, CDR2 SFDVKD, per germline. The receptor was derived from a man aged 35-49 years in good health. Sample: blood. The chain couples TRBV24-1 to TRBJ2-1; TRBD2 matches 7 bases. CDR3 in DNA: TGTGCCACCCGTCACCAATTAGCGGGTTTGTCCTCCTACAATGAGCAGTTCTTC. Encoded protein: CATRHQLAGLSSYNEQFF.